This TCR beta chain was recorded in a study of blood T cell repertoires in COVID-19. Study-level information: The origin of the acute and convalescent COVID-19 samples was the United States, Italy and Spain.

Clones were read by immunoSEQ multiplex PCR, and TCRdb kept only the in-frame ones, dropping some. The table shows about 340,000 clones, with more than 85% occurring only once. Membership in each cohort depended on participant-reported clinical history. Sequencing was carried out using PBMCs or T cells enriched from blood (not recorded which). This sequence was found in a woman in her twenties or thirties who had recovered from COVID-19.

The CDR3, as DNA: TGTGCCAGCAGCTCAGGGTCCGGGGAGCTGTTTTTT. It is translated as CASSSGSGELFF. The rearrangement links TRBV7-9 to TRBJ2-2; a weak D match, TRBD1 (5 bases). Trimming took 4 bases from V and 6 from J, leaving 6 bases between them. The germline V gene encodes CDR1 SEHNR and CDR2 FQNEAQ (reference sequence). The CDR3 length is 12 residues.